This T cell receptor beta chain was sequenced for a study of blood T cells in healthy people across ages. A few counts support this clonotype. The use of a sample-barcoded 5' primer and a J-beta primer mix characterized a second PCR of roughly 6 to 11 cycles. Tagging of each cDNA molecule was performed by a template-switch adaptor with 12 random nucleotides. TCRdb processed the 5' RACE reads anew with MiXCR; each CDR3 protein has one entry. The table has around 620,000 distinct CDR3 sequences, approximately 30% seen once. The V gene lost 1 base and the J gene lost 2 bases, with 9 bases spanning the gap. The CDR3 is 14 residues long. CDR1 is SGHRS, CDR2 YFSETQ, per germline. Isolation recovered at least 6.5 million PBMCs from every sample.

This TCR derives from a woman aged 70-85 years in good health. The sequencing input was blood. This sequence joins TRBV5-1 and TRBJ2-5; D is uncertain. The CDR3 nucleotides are TGCGCCAGCAGCTTGCAGCAGATTCAAGAGACCCAGTACTTC. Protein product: CASSLQQIQETQYF.